The source of this TCR beta chain is a study of cytomegalovirus exposure and HLA in healthy donors. Study outcomes and limitations: The study labeled about 160 TCR beta chains cytomegalovirus-associated. Productive rates of about 90% or about 30% were seen for most TCR beta V segments in an earlier analysis. Beyond CMV serostatus, there was no information to go on about immune exposure.

Worth noting for this clone: The antigen remains unidentified.

Healthy bone marrow donors formed the donor group. This CDR3 has 12 residues. V was pared by 7 bases and J by 3 bases, with 1 base of the junction left unmatched. Per the germline V gene, CDR1 is MDHEN and CDR2 is SYDVKM. PCR used 60 Vbeta primers and 13 Jbeta primers. Profiling relied on immunoSEQ multiplex PCR, and the TCRdb table lists in-frame clones only, not all of them. Found here are about 120,000 clones, about 81% of them singletons; the top ten hold just under 3%. The receptor comes from a woman between 40 and 55 years old in good health and CMV-seropositive. The V and J genes are TRBV28 and TRBJ2-7; 9 bases line up with TRBD1. Sample: PBMCs. The CDR3 sequence is CASTGQGYEQYF. The CDR3 DNA is TGTGCCAGCACGGGACAGGGCTACGAGCAGTACTTC. Looking up the rest from reference TRBV28 and TRBJ2-7 gives the full variable domain: DVKVTQSSRYLVKRTGEKVFLECVQDMDHENMFWYRQDPGLGLRLIYFSYDVKMKEKGDIPEGYSVSREKKERFSLILESASTNQTSMYLCASTGQGYEQYFGPGTRLTVT.